This TCR beta chain was observed in a study of T cells in localized non-small cell lung cancer. Turning to this clone: Its antigen remains unknown.

The uninvolved lung lay at least 2 cm from the tumor margin and lacked atypia. The germline V and J ends were trimmed by 2 bases and 0 bases, with 5 bases remaining between them. There are 13 residues in the CDR3. Germline V gene data show CDR1 as SGDLS and CDR2 as YYNGEE. Assay: immunoSEQ multiplex PCR; the TCRdb copy retains only in-frame clones and omits some. Among about 1,600 clones listed, over 20% were seen once. Findings and limits, study-wide: A single tumor region was sequenced, leaving heterogeneity possible. Within adjacent lung there appeared a median around 55 of the top 100 tumor clones. Prolonged overall survival went with higher T cell density in the blood.

The rearrangement joins TRBV9 to TRBJ1-2, with no clear D. The input for sequencing was normal lung tissue next to the tumor, taken before any cancer treatment. The TCR originated in a female donor aged 60 or older with stage I squamous cell lung carcinoma. This CDR3 is CASSVGTNYGYTF. The CDR3 nucleotides read TGTGCCAGCAGCGTCGGGACTAACTATGGCTACACCTTC.